These 32 T cell receptor beta chains share one sample of origin, sequenced in a study of CD4 T cells in relation to SARS-CoV-2 and coronaviruses. Before the COVID-19 pandemic, during about 2011-2019, CD4+ T cells were taken from unexposed donors. The data were produced by immunoSEQ multiplex PCR, yet TCRdb's version contains in-frame clones alone and is incomplete. The repertoire holds about 59,000 clones, with 86% as singletons. Source material: memory CD4+ T cells from PBMCs. The source is a human donor in good health.

This clone showed up just once. This chain uses TRBV2 with TRBJ2-6, with TRBD2 as a possible D gene (5 bases). V lost 3 bases and J 2 bases, leaving 8 bases between the germline ends. CDR3 length equals 15 residues. CDR1 is SNHLY and CDR2 is FYNNEI in the germline V gene. The DNA of the CDR3 is TGTGCCAGCAGTGATGAGGGTACTGGGGCCAACGTCCTGACTTTC. Translating it yields CASSDEGTGANVLTF.

The V and J genes are TRBV28 and TRBJ2-5, with TRBD2 matching 11 bases. Germline CDR1 reads MDHEN; CDR2 reads SYDVKM. V was clipped by 6 bases and J by 0 bases; unmatched bases: 9. CDR3 size: 17 residues. The CDR3 is CASRGLAGVGNQETQYF. The CDR3 DNA is TGTGCCAGCAGAGGACTAGCGGGCGTAGGGAACCAAGAGACCCAGTACTTC.

This clone occurred a few times. This chain connects TRBV28 to TRBJ1-1; possible D gene TRBD1, 5 bases. CDR1 is MDHEN and CDR2 is SYDVKM in the germline V gene. V was cut by 3 bases and J by 0 bases, with 11 bases left in between. This CDR3 comprises 15 residues. Written as DNA, the CDR3 is TGTGCCAGCAGTTTTGGGGGGAGTTTGAACACTGAAGCTTTCTTT. As protein: CASSFGGSLNTEAFF.

The rearrangement joins TRBV14 to TRBJ2-1; 12 bases match TRBD2. Germline V CDR1 and CDR2: SGHDN, FVKESK. The CDR3 has 15 amino acids. The ends lost 1 base at V and 11 bases at J; junction bases unmatched: 6. The CDR3 region has the DNA TGTGCCAGCAGCCAAGGGCTAGCGGGAGGGGAAAAGCAGTTCTTC. Protein product: CASSQGLAGGEKQFF.

The chain joins TRBV28 to TRBJ2-2; perhaps TRBD2 as D (5 bases). CDR3 length: 12 amino acids. Germline CDR1 is MDHEN and CDR2 is SYDVKM. V dropped 10 bases and J dropped 6 bases, with 12 bases sitting between them. The CDR3: CATAPRAGELFF. DNA for the CDR3: TGTGCCACAGCGCCGCGGGCCGGGGAGCTGTTTTTT.

The CDR3 spells CASPKSGSLSGEQFF. As DNA, the CDR3 is TGTGCCAGCCCTAAGAGCGGATCCCTGTCGGGTGAGCAGTTCTTC. V usage is TRBV28 and J usage is TRBJ2-1, with D maybe TRBD2 (5 bases). From germline, CDR1 is MDHEN and CDR2 SYDVKM. The CDR3 is made up of 15 amino acids. V lost 8 bases and J lost 9, with 23 bases in between.

This clone was seen only a few times. The gene calls are TRBV7-9 and TRBJ1-2, with TRBD1 as a possible D gene (6 bases). With 5 bases removed from V and 4 bases from J, the gap between germline ends came to 14 bases. CDR3 length: 14 residues. Germline assignment: CDR1 SEHNR and CDR2 FQNEAQ (reference sequence). The CDR3 region has the DNA TGTGCCAGCAGCAGGGGGGATGGAGGCTATGGCTACACCTTC. Its translation is CASSRGDGGYGYTF.

This clone came up a few times. The chain links TRBV6-5 to TRBJ2-5; a possible D gene is TRBD1 (6 bases). The CDR3 has 14 residues. CDR1 is MNHEY and CDR2 is SVGAGI in the germline V gene. Trimming shortened V by 6 bases and J by 5 bases, and 16 bases separated the two germline ends. The CDR3 DNA reads TGTGCCAGCAGGCCCAACAGGGTCTCGGAGACCCAGTACTTC. Translated, it gives CASRPNRVSETQYF.

The chain combines TRBV2 with TRBJ2-5; D possibly uses TRBD1 or TRBD2 (5 bases each). Germline lookup yields CDR1 SNHLY and CDR2 FYNNEI. The V and J ends lost 7 bases and 3 bases respectively, with 18 bases between them. The CDR3 is 15 amino acids. CDR3 sequence (DNA): TGTGCCAGCATGAGGTCTCCGGGACCCGAAGAGACCCAGTACTTC. It translates to CASMRSPGPEETQYF. Variable domain in full (rest from reference TRBV2 and TRBJ2-5): EPEVTQTPSHQVTQMGQEVILRCVPISNHLYFYWYRQILGQKVEFLVSFYNNEISEKSEIFDDQFSVERPDGSNFTLKIRSTKLEDSAMYFCASMRSPGPEETQYFGPGTRLLVL.

V is TRBV21-1 and J is TRBJ1-2. TRBV21-1 is a pseudogene. CDR3 size: 14 residues. The CDR3 DNA reads TGTGCCAGCAGCAAAATGGTTGGATCGTTGGGCTACACCTTC. This encodes CASSKMVGSLGYTF.

The chain links TRBV18 to TRBJ2-3, with 8 bases fitting TRBD2. V was clipped by 3 bases and J by 5 bases; unmatched bases: 7. CDR1 and CDR2 from the germline V gene are KGHSH and LQKENI. The CDR3 has 15 residues. Written as DNA, the CDR3 is TGTGCCAGCTCACCGGGAAGCGGGAGTCGAGATACGCAGTATTTT. Protein: CASSPGSGSRDTQYF.

This clone has only a few counts. The DNA for the CDR3 is TGTGCCACCAGTGACACAGGGACAGGGGGCTATGAGCAGTTCTTC. Protein product: CATSDTGTGGYEQFF. The V gene is TRBV24-1, the J gene TRBJ2-1; 12 nucleotides line up with TRBD1. CDR1 and CDR2 from the germline V gene are KGHDR and SFDVKD. The V segment lost 4 bases and the J segment 8 bases; nucleotides outside the gene matches: 5. The CDR3 has 15 amino acids.

The chain links TRBV6-5 to TRBJ2-7; maybe TRBD1 (6 bases). Looked up from germline, CDR1 is MNHEY and CDR2 is SVGAGI. V lost 6 bases to trimming and J lost 5 bases, with 14 bases between them. The CDR3 consists of 13 residues. CDR3 residues: CASRVRGFNEQYF. The CDR3, as DNA: TGTGCCAGCAGAGTCAGGGGTTTCAACGAGCAGTACTTC.

This chain joins TRBV6-5 and TRBJ1-2, with 7 bases fitting TRBD1. The J segment lost 4 bases and the V segment lost 6 bases, leaving 11 bases of the junction unmatched. CDR3 size: 15 residues. CDR1 is MNHEY, CDR2 SVGAGI, per germline. The CDR3 reads CASSAGQERSYGYTF. The CDR3 DNA sequence: TGTGCCAGCAGCGCCGGACAGGAACGTAGCTATGGCTACACCTTC.

A few counts support this clone. The V call is TRBV28, the J call TRBJ2-7; tentative D call: TRBD2 (6 bases). Germline CDR1 MDHEN, CDR2 SYDVKM. This CDR3 has 12 amino acids. Trimming took off 6 bases at V and 4 bases at J, with 10 bases between the two ends. The CDR3 reads CASSRSGYEQYF. The CDR3 DNA sequence: TGTGCCAGCAGCCGTAGCGGTTACGAGCAGTACTTC.

The CDR3: CASSRTGTPGANVLTF. CDR3 DNA: TGTGCCAGCAGCCGCACAGGGACCCCTGGGGCCAACGTCCTGACTTTC. V gene TRBV7-2 combines with J gene TRBJ2-6, with D perhaps TRBD1 (6 bases). The V end lost 5 bases, the J end lost 2 bases, and 13 bases lay between the germline ends. This CDR3 has 16 amino acids. Germline V gene data show CDR1 as SGHTA and CDR2 as FQGNSA.

The sample holds one count of this clone. The V and J genes are TRBV27 and TRBJ1-2; 7 nucleotides align to TRBD1. V dropped 10 bases and J dropped 5; count of bases not matched to a gene: 7. The CDR3 length is 12 residues. The germline V gene has CDR1 MNHEY and CDR2 SMNVEV (reference sequence). This CDR3 reads CATTGVGYGYTF. For the CDR3, the DNA is TGTGCCACCACAGGGGTAGGATATGGCTACACCTTC.

In DNA, the CDR3 is TGTGCCTGGACAACTAGCTCGAGCACAGATACGCAGTATTTT. Translation gives CAWTTSSSTDTQYF. The V and J genes are TRBV30 and TRBJ2-3; perhaps TRBD2 as D (6 bases). V was shortened by 4 bases and J by 0 bases, with 11 bases between the two germline ends. The CDR3 length is 14 residues. Germline loops: CDR1 GTSNPN, CDR2 SVGIG (reference sequence).

The chain uses TRBV7-2 and TRBJ2-5; TRBD2 is a possible D gene (5 bases). The CDR3 totals 16 residues. Germline lookup yields CDR1 SGHTA and CDR2 FQGNSA. Deletions cut 0 bases from V and 1 base from J, with 12 bases between. This CDR3 reads CASSLAPAGGQETQYF. CDR3 DNA sequence: TGTGCCAGCAGCTTAGCCCCGGCGGGCGGCCAAGAGACCCAGTACTTC.

The chain has TRBV6-5 and TRBJ2-5, with D perhaps assigned TRBD1 or TRBD2 (5 bases each). Germline V CDR1 and CDR2: MNHEY, SVGAGI. Trimming removed 7 bases at V and 5 bases at J, with 17 bases between. The CDR3 totals 14 residues. CDR3: CASTTAGTGETQYF. The CDR3 region has the DNA TGTGCCAGCACCACTGCCGGGACGGGTGAGACCCAGTACTTC.

The V and J genes are TRBV6-1 and TRBJ2-7; D ambiguous. Germline assignment: CDR1 MNHNS and CDR2 SASEGT. Deletions cut 1 base from V and 1 base from J, with 14 bases between. The CDR3 loop spans 16 amino acids. CDR3 DNA: TGTGCCAGCAGTGAAGTGATGACCTATGGATCCTACGAGCAGTACTTC. It encodes CASSEVMTYGSYEQYF.

This sequence joins TRBV5-4 and TRBJ1-2; 10 positions agree with TRBD1. Germline V lookup: CDR1 SGHNT, CDR2 YYREEE (reference sequence). This CDR3 has 15 residues. The J segment lost 6 bases and the V segment lost 0 bases, leaving 5 bases of the junction unmatched. CDR3 nucleotide sequence: TGTGCCAGCAGCTTGGTGGACAGGGGGATGGATGGCTACACCTTC. It encodes CASSLVDRGMDGYTF.

This chain uses TRBV27 with TRBJ2-4; no clear D. Germline V CDR1 and CDR2: MNHEY, SMNVEV (reference sequence). Trimming took 5 bases from V and 0 from J, leaving 14 bases between them. This CDR3 is 16 amino acids long. The CDR3 reads CASSIRHELAKNIQYF. CDR3 in DNA: TGTGCCAGCAGTATCAGACACGAACTAGCCAAAAACATTCAGTACTTC.

The gene calls are TRBV11-2 and TRBJ2-2, with 12 bases matching TRBD2. Germline CDR1 is SGHAT and CDR2 is FQNNGV. After removal of 1 base from V and 4 bases from J, the junction contained 4 bases not matched to a gene. This CDR3 comprises 17 residues. The CDR3 region is CASSLGGLAGGTGELFF. The CDR3 DNA reads as TGTGCCAGCAGCTTAGGGGGACTAGCGGGTGGCACCGGGGAGCTGTTTTTT.

The chain employs TRBV5-1 and TRBJ2-7; TRBD1 or TRBD2 may be the D gene (5 bases each). Between the trimmed V and J ends, which lost 4 bases and 0 bases, there was a span of 11 bases. CDR3 length equals 14 residues. Germline V gene sequence: CDR1 SGHRS, CDR2 YFSETQ. CDR3 DNA sequence: TGCGCCAGCAGCGACGGGACGGGCTCCTACGAGCAGTACTTC. It encodes CASSDGTGSYEQYF.

J is TRBJ1-2 and V is TRBV18; D is undetermined. With 0 bases removed from V and 3 bases from J, the gap between germline ends came to 11 bases. Germline-derived CDR1 and CDR2 are KGHSH and LQKENI. The CDR3 has 15 residues. The CDR3 sequence is CASSPPLAGYYGYTF. DNA of the CDR3: TGTGCCAGCTCACCACCCCTAGCCGGGTACTATGGCTACACCTTC. Filled out from reference TRBV18 and TRBJ1-2, the complete variable domain reads NAGVMQNPRHLVRRRGQEARLRCSPMKGHSHVYWYRQLPEEGLKFMVYLQKENIIDESGMPKERFSAEFPKEGPSILRIQQVVRGDSAAYFCASSPPLAGYYGYTFGSGTRLTVV.

The chain combines TRBV28 with TRBJ2-7; 8 bases align to TRBD2. Trimming removed 7 bases from V and 0 bases from J; junction bases left unmatched: 5. Germline V gene data show CDR1 as MDHEN and CDR2 as SYDVKM. The CDR3 totals 14 residues. CDR3 residues: CASTDAGGSYEQYF. Here the CDR3 DNA reads TGTGCCAGCACCGACGCGGGAGGCTCCTACGAGCAGTACTTC.

This chain links TRBV28 with TRBJ1-6, with D possibly matching TRBD1 (6 bases). V dropped 5 bases and J dropped 7 bases, with 15 bases sitting between them. CDR3 length: 15 residues. Germline V CDR1 and CDR2: MDHEN, SYDVKM. The DNA for the CDR3 is TGTGCCAGCAGTCCTCGACAGGCCCAAAATTCACCCCTCCACTTT. It is translated as CASSPRQAQNSPLHF.

The CDR3 nucleotides are TGTGCCAGCAGCTTGGGACTATTGGAGGAGACCCAGTACTTC. It codes for CASSLGLLEETQYF. This chain connects TRBV5-5 to TRBJ2-5; a weak D match, TRBD2 (5 bases). Trimming pared 0 bases from V and 5 bases from J, leaving 11 bases between. CDR3 length: 14 residues. Germline V gives CDR1 SGHKS, CDR2 YYEKEE (reference sequence).

The chain carries TRBV2 and TRBJ1-1; D is unclear. Per the germline V gene, CDR1 is SNHLY and CDR2 is FYNNEI. Deletions cut 2 bases from V and 1 base from J, with 5 bases between. The CDR3 consists of 13 residues. As DNA, the CDR3 is TGTGCCAGCAGTGAACGGGAGAACACTGAAGCTTTCTTT. It translates to CASSERENTEAFF. Complete variable domain (other parts from reference TRBV2 and TRBJ1-1): EPEVTQTPSHQVTQMGQEVILRCVPISNHLYFYWYRQILGQKVEFLVSFYNNEISEKSEIFDDQFSVERPDGSNFTLKIRSTKLEDSAMYFCASSERENTEAFFGQGTRLTVV.

The chain employs TRBV7-9 and TRBJ1-1; a possible D gene is TRBD1 (5 bases). The CDR3 is 13 residues long. Germline V gene data show CDR1 as SEHNR and CDR2 as FQNEAQ (reference sequence). V lost 0 bases and J 6 bases, leaving 8 bases between the germline ends. CDR3 in amino acids: CASSLAGASEAFF. Here the CDR3 DNA reads TGTGCCAGCAGCTTAGCAGGGGCTTCTGAAGCTTTCTTT.

This clone was observed once. V is TRBV14 and J is TRBJ2-2, with a possible D match to TRBD2 (5 bases). Germline assignment: CDR1 SGHDN and CDR2 FVKESK. Trimming took 4 bases from V and 1 from J, leaving 10 bases between them. The CDR3 is 15 amino acids. The CDR3 DNA follows: TGTGCCAGCAGCCCCGGGAAATTGAACACCGGGGAGCTGTTTTTT. Protein: CASSPGKLNTGELFF.